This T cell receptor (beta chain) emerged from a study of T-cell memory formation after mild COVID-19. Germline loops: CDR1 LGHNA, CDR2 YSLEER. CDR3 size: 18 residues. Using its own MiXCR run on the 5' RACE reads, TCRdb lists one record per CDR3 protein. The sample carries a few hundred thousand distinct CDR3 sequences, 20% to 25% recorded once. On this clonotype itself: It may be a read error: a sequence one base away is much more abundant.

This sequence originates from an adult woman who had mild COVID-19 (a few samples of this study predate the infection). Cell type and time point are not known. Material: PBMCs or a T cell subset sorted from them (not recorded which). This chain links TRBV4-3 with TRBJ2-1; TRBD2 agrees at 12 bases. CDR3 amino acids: CASSQDPRGLAGTNERFF. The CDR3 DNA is TGCGCCAGCAGCCAAGACCCGAGGGGACTAGCGGGTACCAATGAGCGGTTCTTC.